This T cell receptor beta chain was sequenced during a study of identifying expanded T cells in peripheral blood. The study, taken as a whole, reports: Technical replicates showed around 1.1 changed clones; around two weeks approximately 15; four weeks 19. Variance in clone template counts between approximately two-week samples significantly increased with total template count across all healthy donors.

Germline lookup yields CDR1 SGHRS and CDR2 YFSETQ. The CDR3 loop spans 14 amino acids. Trimming stripped 0 bases from V and 3 bases from J, with 10 bases between. TCRdb's table, derived via immunoSEQ multiplex PCR, lists solely in-frame clones and lacks some. This table has 60,000 to 70,000 clones, over 75% appearing once. During the collection period, no donor immune events like infections were recorded. As to this clone: Antigen unknown.

Sequenced input: blood. The receptor was derived from a person between 18 and 70 years old in good health. The chain joins TRBV5-1 to TRBJ2-7; D remains unclear. CDR3 DNA sequence: TGCGCCAGCAGCTTGGCGGGCAGAGTCTACGAGCAGTACTTC. It codes for CASSLAGRVYEQYF.